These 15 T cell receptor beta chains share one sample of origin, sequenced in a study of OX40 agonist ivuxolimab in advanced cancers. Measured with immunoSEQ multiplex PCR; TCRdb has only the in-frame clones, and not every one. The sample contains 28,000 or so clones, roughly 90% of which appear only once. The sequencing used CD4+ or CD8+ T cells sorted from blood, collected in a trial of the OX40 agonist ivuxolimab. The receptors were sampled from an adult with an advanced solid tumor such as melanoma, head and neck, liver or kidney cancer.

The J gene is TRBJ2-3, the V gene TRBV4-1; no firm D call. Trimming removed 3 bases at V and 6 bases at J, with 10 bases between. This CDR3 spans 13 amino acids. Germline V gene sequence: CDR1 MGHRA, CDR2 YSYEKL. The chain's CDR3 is CASSHPVSDTQYF. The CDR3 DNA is TGCGCCAGCAGCCATCCCGTATCGGATACGCAGTATTTT.

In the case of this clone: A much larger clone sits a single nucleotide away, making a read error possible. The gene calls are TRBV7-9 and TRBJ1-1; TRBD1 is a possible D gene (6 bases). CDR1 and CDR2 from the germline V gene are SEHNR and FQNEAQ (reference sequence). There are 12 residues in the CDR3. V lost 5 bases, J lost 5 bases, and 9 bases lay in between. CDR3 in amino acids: CASSQGGTEAFF. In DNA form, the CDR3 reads TGTGCCAGCAGCCAAGGGGGGACTGAAGCTTTCTTT.

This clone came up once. CDR3 residues: CASSQDEYTDTQYF. CDR3 nucleotide sequence: TGCGCCAGCAGCCAAGACGAATACACAGATACGCAGTATTTT. The J gene is TRBJ2-3, the V gene TRBV4-1; no reliable D call. Germline V gene lookup returns CDR1 MGHRA and CDR2 YSYEKL. The ends were cut back, 0 bases at V and 2 bases at J, with 6 bases in the middle. The CDR3 covers 14 residues.

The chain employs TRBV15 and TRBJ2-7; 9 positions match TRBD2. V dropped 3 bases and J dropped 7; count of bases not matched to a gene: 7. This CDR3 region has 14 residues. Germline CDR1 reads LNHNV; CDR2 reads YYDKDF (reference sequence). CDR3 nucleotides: TGTGCCACCAGCAGCCAGCGGGAGGTGGGGGAGCAGTACTTC. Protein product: CATSSQREVGEQYF.

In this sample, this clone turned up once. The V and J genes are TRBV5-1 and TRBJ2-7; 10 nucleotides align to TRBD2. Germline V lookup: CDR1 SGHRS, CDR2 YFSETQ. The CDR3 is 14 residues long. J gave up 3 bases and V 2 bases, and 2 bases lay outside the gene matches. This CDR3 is CASSLRTSGYEQYF. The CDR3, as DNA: TGCGCCAGCAGCTTACGGACTAGCGGCTACGAGCAGTACTTC.

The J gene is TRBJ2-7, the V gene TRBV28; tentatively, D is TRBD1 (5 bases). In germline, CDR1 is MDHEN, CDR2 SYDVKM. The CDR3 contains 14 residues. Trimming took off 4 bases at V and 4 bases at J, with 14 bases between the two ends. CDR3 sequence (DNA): TGTGCCAGCAGTTCCGGACACCGTCTGTACGAGCAGTACTTC. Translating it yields CASSSGHRLYEQYF.

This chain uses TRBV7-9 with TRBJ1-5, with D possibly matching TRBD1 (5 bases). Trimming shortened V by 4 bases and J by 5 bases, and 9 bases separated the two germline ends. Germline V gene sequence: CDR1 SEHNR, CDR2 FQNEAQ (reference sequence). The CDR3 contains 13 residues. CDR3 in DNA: TGTGCCAGCAGCTCAGGGTTGGATCAGCCCCAGCATTTT. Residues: CASSSGLDQPQHF.

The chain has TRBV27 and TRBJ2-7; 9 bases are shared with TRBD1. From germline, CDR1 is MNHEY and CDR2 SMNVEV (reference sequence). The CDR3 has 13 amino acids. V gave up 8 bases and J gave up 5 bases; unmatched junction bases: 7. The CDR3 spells CASGQGPRNEQYF. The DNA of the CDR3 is TGTGCCAGCGGACAGGGGCCTAGGAACGAGCAGTACTTC.

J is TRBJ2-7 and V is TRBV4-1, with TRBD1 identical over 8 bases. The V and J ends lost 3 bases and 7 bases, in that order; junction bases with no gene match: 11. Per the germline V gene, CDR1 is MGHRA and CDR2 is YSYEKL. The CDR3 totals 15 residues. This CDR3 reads CASSQTGTGAMEQYF. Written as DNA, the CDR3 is TGCGCCAGCAGCCAGACCGGGACAGGAGCGATGGAGCAGTACTTC.

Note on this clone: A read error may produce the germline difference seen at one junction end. This CDR3 is CAGRTGGNEQYF. The CDR3 region has the DNA TGTGCCGGCAGGACAGGGGGGAACGAGCAGTACTTC. The V gene is TRBV2, the J gene TRBJ2-7, with 10 bases fitting TRBD1. From germline, CDR1 is SNHLY and CDR2 FYNNEI. This CDR3 has 12 residues.

CDR3 amino acids: CASSLTRGRYDNEQFF. The CDR3 DNA follows: TGTGCCAGCAGCTTGACTCGGGGGAGGTACGACAATGAGCAGTTCTTC. The J gene is TRBJ2-1, the V gene TRBV5-5, with D possibly matching TRBD2 (6 bases). With 1 base removed from V and 5 bases from J, the gap between germline ends came to 16 bases. Germline values: CDR1 SGHKS, CDR2 YYEKEE (reference sequence). This CDR3 has 16 residues. Supplemented by reference TRBV5-5 and TRBJ2-1, the full variable domain reads DAGVTQSPTHLIKTRGQQVTLRCSPISGHKSVSWYQQVLGQGPQFIFQYYEKEERGRGNFPDRFSARQFPNYSSELNVNALLLGDSALYLCASSLTRGRYDNEQFFGPGTRLTVL.

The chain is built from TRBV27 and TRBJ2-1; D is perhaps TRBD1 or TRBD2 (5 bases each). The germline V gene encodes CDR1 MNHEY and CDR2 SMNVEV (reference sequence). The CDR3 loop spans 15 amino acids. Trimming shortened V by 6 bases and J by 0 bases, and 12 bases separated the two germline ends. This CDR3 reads CASRTGASSYNEQFF. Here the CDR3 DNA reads TGTGCCAGCAGGACCGGGGCCAGCTCCTACAATGAGCAGTTCTTC.

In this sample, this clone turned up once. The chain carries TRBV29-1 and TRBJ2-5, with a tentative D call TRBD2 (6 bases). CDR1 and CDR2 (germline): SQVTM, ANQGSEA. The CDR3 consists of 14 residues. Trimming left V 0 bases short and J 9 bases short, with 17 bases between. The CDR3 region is CSVEDLALRRAQYF. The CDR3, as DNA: TGCAGCGTTGAAGATCTCGCCCTACGGAGGGCCCAGTACTTC.

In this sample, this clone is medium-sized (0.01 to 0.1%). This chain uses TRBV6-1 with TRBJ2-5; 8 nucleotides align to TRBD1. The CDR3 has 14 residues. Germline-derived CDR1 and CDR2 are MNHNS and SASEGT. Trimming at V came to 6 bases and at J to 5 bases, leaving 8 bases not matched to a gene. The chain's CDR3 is CASSGDRGTETQYF. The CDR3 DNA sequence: TGTGCCAGCAGCGGAGACAGGGGCACGGAGACCCAGTACTTC.

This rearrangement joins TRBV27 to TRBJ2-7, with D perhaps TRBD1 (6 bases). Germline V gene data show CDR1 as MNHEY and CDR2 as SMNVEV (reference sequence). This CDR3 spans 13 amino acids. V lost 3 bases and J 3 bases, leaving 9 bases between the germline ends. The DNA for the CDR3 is TGTGCCAGCAGTTTCGCAGGGGACTACGAGCAGTACTTC. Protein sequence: CASSFAGDYEQYF.